The 21 T cell receptor beta chains in this list originate from one sample, sequenced in a study of blood T cells in healthy people across ages. Primers used in a second PCR of roughly 6 to 12 cycles were a sample-barcoded 5' primer and a J-beta primer mix. TCRdb called the 5' RACE reads again in MiXCR, with one record for every CDR3 protein. The table records hundreds of thousands of distinct CDR3 sequences, roughly 25% of them present only once. These data were also reused for a study on T cells of mothers and their children.

What was sequenced was blood. Receptors originate from a boy between 10 and 17 years old in good health.

The gene calls are TRBV10-3 and TRBJ1-6; 7 nucleotides align to TRBD1. Germline loops: CDR1 ENHRY, CDR2 SYGVKD. CDR3 length equals 14 residues. With 3 bases clipped from V and 7 bases from J, the junction kept 3 bases outside the gene matches. CDR3 residues: CAISDAGGNSPLHF. CDR3 bases: TGTGCCATCAGTGACGCAGGGGGGAATTCACCCCTCCACTTT.

Only a few counts were recorded for this clonotype. The V and J genes are TRBV20-1 and TRBJ1-6; D perhaps matches TRBD1 (5 bases). The germline V gene has CDR1 DFQATT and CDR2 SNEGSKA (reference sequence). This CDR3 comprises 13 residues. Trimming shortened V by 6 bases and J by 10 bases, and 16 bases separated the two germline ends. The CDR3 sequence: CSASAGGGSPLHF. CDR3 sequence (DNA): TGCAGTGCAAGCGCCGGGGGGGGATCACCCCTCCACTTT.

This clonotype was seen more than once but under ten times. This chain uses TRBV7-9 with TRBJ2-2, with D unresolved. Trimming stripped 5 bases from V and 1 base from J, with 11 bases between. CDR1 is SEHNR, CDR2 FQNEAQ, per germline (reference sequence). The CDR3 is 15 amino acids. The CDR3 DNA reads TGTGCCAGCAGCCCAACTCTCGTGAACACCGGGGAGCTGTTTTTT. This translates into CASSPTLVNTGELFF.

This clonotype has just a few counts. The chain uses TRBV7-2 and TRBJ2-7; D is undetermined. The V and J ends lost 2 bases and 7 bases respectively, with 18 bases between them. This CDR3 has 15 amino acids. Germline lookup yields CDR1 SGHTA and CDR2 FQGNSA. CDR3 DNA sequence: TGTGCCAGCAGCTTACGTGGTAAAGGGAAAGTGGAGCAGTACTTC. Its translation: CASSLRGKGKVEQYF.

This clonotype has only a few counts. The chain has TRBV2 and TRBJ1-1; no clear D. There are 12 residues in the CDR3. Per germline, CDR1 SNHLY and CDR2 FYNNEI. The CDR3 protein is CPIYGQNTEAFF. The CDR3 region has the DNA TGTCCCATTTACGGCCAGAACACTGAAGCTTTCTTT.

The chain has TRBV29-1 and TRBJ1-1; 7 nucleotides agree with TRBD1. The ends lost 7 bases at V and 11 bases at J; junction bases unmatched: 13. There are 12 residues in the CDR3. The germline V gene has CDR1 SQVTM and CDR2 ANQGSEA. The CDR3 bases are TGCAGCGCCGATAGTCAGGGGGGGCAGGCTTTCTTT. Its translation: CSADSQGGQAFF.

About this clonotype: Compared with germline, one end of the junction differs, possibly owing to a read error. J is TRBJ1-4 and V is TRBV7-7, with 8 bases identical to TRBD1. The CDR3 covers 15 residues. The germline gives CDR1 SSHAT, CDR2 FNYEAQ (reference sequence). Written as DNA, the CDR3 is TGTGCTAGCAGCGTGGGGACAGGTCATAATGAAAAACTGTTTTTT. Amino acids: CASSVGTGHNEKLFF.

V usage is TRBV12-3 or TRBV12-4 and J usage is TRBJ2-3; D gene uncertain. The CDR3 spans 13 residues. Trimming cost V 2 bases and J 7 bases, with 10 bases left between them. The CDR3 is CASSLPLANTQYF. The DNA for the CDR3 is TGTGCCAGCAGTTTACCCCTCGCTAATACGCAGTATTTT.

The chain employs TRBV12-3 or TRBV12-4 and TRBJ2-7, with 10 bases matching TRBD1. The CDR3 is made up of 16 amino acids. V gave up 6 bases and J gave up 1 base; unmatched junction bases: 9. The CDR3 DNA reads TGTGCCAGCAGCACCGCGGACAGGGGGAAATCCTACGAGCAGTACTTC. This codes for CASSTADRGKSYEQYF.

The genes are TRBV6-2 or TRBV6-3 and TRBJ1-4, with 7 bases matching TRBD1. With 4 bases clipped from V and 8 bases from J, the junction kept 10 bases outside the gene matches. The germline gives CDR1 MNHEY, CDR2 SVGEGT. This CDR3 contains 15 residues. This CDR3 is CASSSPSRGSEKLFF. For the CDR3, the DNA is TGTGCCAGCAGTTCCCCCAGCAGGGGGTCGGAAAAACTGTTTTTT.

The V call is TRBV11-2, the J call TRBJ1-2, with D uncertain. CDR1 and CDR2 (germline): SGHAT, FQNNGV. CDR3 length: 12 residues. V was shortened by 5 bases and J by 8 bases, with 12 bases between the two germline ends. CDR3 loop: CASSPARRGYTF. The CDR3 nucleotides are TGTGCCAGCAGCCCCGCGAGGAGGGGCTACACCTTC. The full variable domain, its missing parts supplied by reference TRBV11-2 and TRBJ1-2, is EAGVAQSPRYKIIEKRQSVAFWCNPISGHATLYWYQQILGQGPKLLIQFQNNGVVDDSQLPKDRFSAERLKGVDSTLKIQPAKLEDSAVYLCASSPARRGYTFGSGTRLTVV.

V and J are TRBV20-1 and TRBJ2-5, with 12 positions matching TRBD2. Germline CDR1 and CDR2: DFQATT and SNEGSKA (reference sequence). V gave up 0 bases and J gave up 0 bases; unmatched junction bases: 8. There are 18 residues in the CDR3. CDR3 bases: TGCAGTGCTAGAGATTACAGGGGACTAGCGGGTCACCAAGAGACCCAGTACTTC. It yields the protein CSARDYRGLAGHQETQYF.

The V call is TRBV6-5, the J call TRBJ2-5; 7 positions match TRBD1. The DNA end lines up better with TRBJ2-7; the J call may be wrong. Per germline, CDR1 MNHEY and CDR2 SVGAGI. This CDR3 has 18 residues. Here the CDR3 reads CASSYSISEGALSYEQYF. For the CDR3, the DNA is TGTGCCAGCAGTTACTCGATTTCCGAGGGGGCGCTGTCCTACGAGCAGTACTTC.

This clonotype was recorded many times. The gene calls are TRBV29-1 and TRBJ2-2; perhaps TRBD1 as D (5 bases). The CDR3 runs 12 residues. CDR1 SQVTM and CDR2 ANQGSEA come from the germline V gene. V was pared by 4 bases and J by 4 bases, with 7 bases between. The CDR3 DNA reads TGCAGCGTTGGTCAGGGCACCGGGGAGCTGTTTTTT. This sequence encodes CSVGQGTGELFF.

In DNA, the CDR3 is TGCAGTGCTAGCAAGGGGGTTAACACAGATACGCAGTATTTT. Translating it yields CSASKGVNTDTQYF. This chain joins TRBV20-1 and TRBJ2-3; D is perhaps TRBD1 (6 bases). The CDR3 contains 14 residues. Looked up from germline, CDR1 is DFQATT and CDR2 is SNEGSKA (reference sequence). V was pared by 3 bases and J by 2 bases, with 12 bases between.

In its sample, this clonotype was seen a few times. Since the CDR3 does not end with the conserved phenylalanine or tryptophan, this likely comes from a read error. CDR3 nucleotide sequence: TGCAGCGCCCACGGTGACAGGGCGACTGAAGCTTTCCTT. Its translation: CSAHGDRATEAFL. The chain has TRBV29-1 and TRBJ1-1, with 7 bases identical to TRBD1. Germline V gene sequence: CDR1 SQVTM, CDR2 ANQGSEA. The CDR3 is 13 amino acids. The trim removed 7 bases at V and 5 bases at J, leaving 10 bases unmatched.

The chain links TRBV4-3 to TRBJ2-7, with 9 bases identical to TRBD1. Germline V lookup: CDR1 LGHNA, CDR2 YSLEER. CDR3 length: 16 residues. V dropped 0 bases and J dropped 5; count of bases not matched to a gene: 8. The DNA for the CDR3 is TGCGCCAGCAGCCAAGATCGACGACAGGGGGTCGACGAGCAGTACTTC. This gives the protein CASSQDRRQGVDEQYF.

The chain employs TRBV9 and TRBJ2-3; D is undetermined. This CDR3 contains 13 residues. Germline assignment: CDR1 SGDLS and CDR2 YYNGEE. V lost 0 bases and J lost 6, with 8 bases in between. The CDR3 loop is CASSVVPADTQYF. The CDR3 DNA reads as TGTGCCAGCAGCGTAGTGCCAGCGGATACGCAGTATTTT.

Turning to this clonotype: A much bigger clone sits one base away, suggesting this may be a read error. The genes are TRBV3-1 and TRBJ2-3; 10 bases fit TRBD1. V lost 4 bases and J lost 4; bases outside the gene matches: 5. Germline CDR1 reads LGHDT; CDR2 reads YNNKEL (reference sequence). This CDR3 region has 15 residues. The CDR3 nucleotides are TGTGCCAGCAGCCCGGGACAGGGGTTCGCAGATACGCAGTATTTT. Protein sequence: CASSPGQGFADTQYF.

This sequence joins TRBV10-3 and TRBJ1-3; D is undetermined. The CDR3 length is 16 residues. V gave up 0 bases and J gave up 0 bases, with 9 bases separating them. Germline V gene sequence: CDR1 ENHRY, CDR2 SYGVKD. In DNA form, the CDR3 reads TGTGCCATCAGTGAGTCAGGCGCCTTCTCTGGAAACACCATATATTTT. This gives the protein CAISESGAFSGNTIYF.

This clonotype has only a few counts. This chain links TRBV12-3 or TRBV12-4 with TRBJ2-5, with D tentatively TRBD2 (6 bases). The DNA end favors TRBJ2-7, so the J call may be wrong. The CDR3 has 12 amino acids. CDR3 residues: CASSRLVYEQYF. The CDR3 DNA follows: TGTGCCAGCAGCCGACTAGTTTACGAGCAGTACTTC.